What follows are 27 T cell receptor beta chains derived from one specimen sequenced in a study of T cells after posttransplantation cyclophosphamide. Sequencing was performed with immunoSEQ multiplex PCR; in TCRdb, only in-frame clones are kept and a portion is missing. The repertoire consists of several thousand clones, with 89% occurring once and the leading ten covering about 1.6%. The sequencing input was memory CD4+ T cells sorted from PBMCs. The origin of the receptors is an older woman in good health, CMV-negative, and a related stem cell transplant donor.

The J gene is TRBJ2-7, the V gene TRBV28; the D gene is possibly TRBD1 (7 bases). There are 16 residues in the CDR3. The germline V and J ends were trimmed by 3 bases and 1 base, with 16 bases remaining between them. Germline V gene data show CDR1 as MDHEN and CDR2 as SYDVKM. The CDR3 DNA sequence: TGTGCCAGCAGTTTGATAGGGCAGGGGGGATCCTACGAGCAGTACTTC. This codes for CASSLIGQGGSYEQYF.

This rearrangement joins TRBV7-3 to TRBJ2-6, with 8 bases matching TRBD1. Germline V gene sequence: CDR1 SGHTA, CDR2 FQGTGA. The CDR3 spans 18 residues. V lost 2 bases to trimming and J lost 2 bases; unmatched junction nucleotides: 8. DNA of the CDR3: TGTGCCAGCAGCTTAGCCCAAAACAGGGGGGCTGGGGCCAACGTCCTGACTTTC. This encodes CASSLAQNRGAGANVLTF.

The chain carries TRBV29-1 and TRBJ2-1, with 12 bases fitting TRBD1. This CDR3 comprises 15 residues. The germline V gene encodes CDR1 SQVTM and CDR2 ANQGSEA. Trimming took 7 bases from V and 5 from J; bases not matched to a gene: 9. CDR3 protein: CSAQKGQGANNEQFF. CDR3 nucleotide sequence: TGCAGCGCTCAAAAGGGACAGGGGGCGAACAATGAGCAGTTCTTC.

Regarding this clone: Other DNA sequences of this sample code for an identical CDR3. The CDR3 sequence is CASSSLGGGGEQFF. CDR3 bases: TGTGCCAGCAGCTCACTCGGTGGGGGGGGTGAGCAGTTCTTC. V and J are TRBV7-3 and TRBJ2-1; TRBD2 agrees at 7 bases. CDR3 size: 14 residues. V was pared by 4 bases and J by 9 bases, with 9 bases of the junction left unmatched. The germline V gene encodes CDR1 SGHTA and CDR2 FQGTGA.

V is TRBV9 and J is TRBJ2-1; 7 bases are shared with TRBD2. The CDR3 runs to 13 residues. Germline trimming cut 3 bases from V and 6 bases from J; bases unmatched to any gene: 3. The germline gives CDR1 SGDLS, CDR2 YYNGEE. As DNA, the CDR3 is TGTGCCAGCAGCGAAACTAGCGTCAATGAGCAGTTCTTC. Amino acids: CASSETSVNEQFF.

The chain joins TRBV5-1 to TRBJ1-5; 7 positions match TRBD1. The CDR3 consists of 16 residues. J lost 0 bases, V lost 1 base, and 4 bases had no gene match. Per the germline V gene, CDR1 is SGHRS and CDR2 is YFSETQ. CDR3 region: CASSLSGQNSNQPQHF. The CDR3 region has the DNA TGCGCCAGCAGCTTGTCGGGACAGAATAGCAATCAGCCCCAGCATTTT.

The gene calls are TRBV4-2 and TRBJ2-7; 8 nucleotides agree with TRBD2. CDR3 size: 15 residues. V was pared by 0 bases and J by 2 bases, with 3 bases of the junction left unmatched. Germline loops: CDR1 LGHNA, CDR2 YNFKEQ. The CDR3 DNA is TGTGCCAGCAGCCAAGACCTAGCGGGCACCTACGAGCAGTACTTC. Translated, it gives CASSQDLAGTYEQYF.

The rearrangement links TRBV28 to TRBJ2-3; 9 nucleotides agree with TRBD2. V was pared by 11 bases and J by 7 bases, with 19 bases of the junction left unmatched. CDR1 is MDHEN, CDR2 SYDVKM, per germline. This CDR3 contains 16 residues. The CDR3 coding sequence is TGTGCCGGCGGCGGGGGTCAGCGGGGGGCACTTTATACGCAGTATTTT. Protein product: CAGGGGQRGALYTQYF.

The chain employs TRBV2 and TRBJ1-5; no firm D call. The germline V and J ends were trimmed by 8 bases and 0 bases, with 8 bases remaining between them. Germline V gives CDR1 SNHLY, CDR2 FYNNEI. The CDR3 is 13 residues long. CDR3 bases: TGTGCCAGCCGGCGGGATAGCAATCAGCCCCAGCATTTT. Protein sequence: CASRRDSNQPQHF.

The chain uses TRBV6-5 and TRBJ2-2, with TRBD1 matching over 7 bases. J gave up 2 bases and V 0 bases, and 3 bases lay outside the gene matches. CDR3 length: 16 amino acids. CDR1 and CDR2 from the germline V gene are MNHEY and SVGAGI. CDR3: CASSYSWDSNTGELFF. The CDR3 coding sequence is TGTGCCAGCAGTTACTCCTGGGACAGCAACACCGGGGAGCTGTTTTTT.

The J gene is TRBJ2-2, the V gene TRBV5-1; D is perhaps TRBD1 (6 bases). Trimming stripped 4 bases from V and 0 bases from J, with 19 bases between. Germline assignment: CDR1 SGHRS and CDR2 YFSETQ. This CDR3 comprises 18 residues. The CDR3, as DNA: TGCGCCAGCAGCACCGGGACACCCTTTACCTCGAACACCGGGGAGCTGTTTTTT. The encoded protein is CASSTGTPFTSNTGELFF. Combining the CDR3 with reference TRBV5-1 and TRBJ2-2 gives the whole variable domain KAGVTQTPRYLIKTRGQQVTLSCSPISGHRSVSWYQQTPGQGLQFLFEYFSETQRNKGNFPGRFSGRQFSNSRSEMNVSTLELGDSALYLCASSTGTPFTSNTGELFFGEGSRLTVL.

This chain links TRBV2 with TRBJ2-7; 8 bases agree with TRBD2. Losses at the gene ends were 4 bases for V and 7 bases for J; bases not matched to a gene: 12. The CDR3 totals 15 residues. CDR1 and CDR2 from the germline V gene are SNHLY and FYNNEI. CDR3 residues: CASSARLARLGEQYF. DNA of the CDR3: TGTGCCAGCAGTGCACGACTAGCGCGCCTGGGGGAGCAGTACTTC.

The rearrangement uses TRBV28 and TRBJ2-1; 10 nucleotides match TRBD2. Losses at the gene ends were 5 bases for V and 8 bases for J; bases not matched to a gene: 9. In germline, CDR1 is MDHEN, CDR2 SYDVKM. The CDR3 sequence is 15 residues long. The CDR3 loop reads CASSIPSGGRHEQFF. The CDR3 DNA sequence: TGTGCCAGCAGTATCCCTAGCGGGGGTAGGCATGAGCAGTTCTTC. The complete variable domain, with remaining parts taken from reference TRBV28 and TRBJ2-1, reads DVKVTQSSRYLVKRTGEKVFLECVQDMDHENMFWYRQDPGLGLRLIYFSYDVKMKEKGDIPEGYSVSREKKERFSLILESASTNQTSMYLCASSIPSGGRHEQFFGPGTRLTVL.

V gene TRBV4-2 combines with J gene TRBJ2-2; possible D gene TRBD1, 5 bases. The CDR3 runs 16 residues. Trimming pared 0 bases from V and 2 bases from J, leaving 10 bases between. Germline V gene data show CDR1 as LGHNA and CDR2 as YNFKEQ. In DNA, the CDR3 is TGTGCCAGCAGCCAAGAGGTAGGGGCCAACACCGGGGAGCTGTTTTTT. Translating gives CASSQEVGANTGELFF.

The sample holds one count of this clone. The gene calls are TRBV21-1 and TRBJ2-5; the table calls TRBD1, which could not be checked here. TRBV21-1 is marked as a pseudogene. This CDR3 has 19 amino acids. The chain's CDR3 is CASSTHRDTHTIGQETQYF. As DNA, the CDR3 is TGTGCCAGCAGCACGCACCGGGACACCCATACCATAGGGCAAGAGACCCAGTACTTC.

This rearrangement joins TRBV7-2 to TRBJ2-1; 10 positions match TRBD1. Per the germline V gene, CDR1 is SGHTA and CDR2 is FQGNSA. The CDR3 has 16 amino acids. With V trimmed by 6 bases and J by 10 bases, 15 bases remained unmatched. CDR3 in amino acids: CASRPTGTGVLGEQFF. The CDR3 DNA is TGTGCCAGCAGACCTACCGGGACAGGGGTCCTTGGGGAGCAGTTCTTC.

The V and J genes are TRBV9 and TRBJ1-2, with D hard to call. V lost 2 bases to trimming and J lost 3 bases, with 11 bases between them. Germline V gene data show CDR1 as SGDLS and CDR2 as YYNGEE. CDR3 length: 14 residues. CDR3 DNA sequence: TGTGCCAGCAGCGTCCCAGGTCGGTACTATGGCTACACCTTC. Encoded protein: CASSVPGRYYGYTF. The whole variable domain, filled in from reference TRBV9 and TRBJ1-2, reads DSGVTQTPKHLITATGQRVTLRCSPRSGDLSVYWYQQSLDQGLQFLIQYYNGEERAKGNILERFSAQQFPDLHSELNLSSLELGDSALYFCASSVPGRYYGYTFGSGTRLTVV.

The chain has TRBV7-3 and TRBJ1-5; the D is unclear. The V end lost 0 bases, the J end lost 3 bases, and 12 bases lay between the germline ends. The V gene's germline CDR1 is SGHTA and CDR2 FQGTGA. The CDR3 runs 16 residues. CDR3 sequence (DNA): TGTGCCAGCAGCTTAACGGGAGTTCCGATCAATCAGCCCCAGCATTTT. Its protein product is CASSLTGVPINQPQHF.

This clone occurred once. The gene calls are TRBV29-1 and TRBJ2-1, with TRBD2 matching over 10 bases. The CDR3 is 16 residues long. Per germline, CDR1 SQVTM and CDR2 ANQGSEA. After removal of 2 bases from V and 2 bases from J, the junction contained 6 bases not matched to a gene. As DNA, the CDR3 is TGCAGCGTTGAACCCTCGACTAGCGGGCCCTACAATGAGCAGTTCTTC. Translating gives CSVEPSTSGPYNEQFF.

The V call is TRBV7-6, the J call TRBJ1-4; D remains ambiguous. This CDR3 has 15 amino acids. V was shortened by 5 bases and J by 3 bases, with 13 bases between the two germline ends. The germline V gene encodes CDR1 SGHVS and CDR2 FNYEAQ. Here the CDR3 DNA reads TGTGCCAGCAGCCTGTTTGTTGGCCCTAATGAAAAACTGTTTTTT. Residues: CASSLFVGPNEKLFF.

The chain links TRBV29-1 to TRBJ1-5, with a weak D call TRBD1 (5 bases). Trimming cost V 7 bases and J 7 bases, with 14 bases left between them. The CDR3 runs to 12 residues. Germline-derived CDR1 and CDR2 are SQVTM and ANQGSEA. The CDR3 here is CSAAQGDQPQHF. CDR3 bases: TGCAGCGCTGCCCAGGGCGACCAGCCCCAGCATTTT.

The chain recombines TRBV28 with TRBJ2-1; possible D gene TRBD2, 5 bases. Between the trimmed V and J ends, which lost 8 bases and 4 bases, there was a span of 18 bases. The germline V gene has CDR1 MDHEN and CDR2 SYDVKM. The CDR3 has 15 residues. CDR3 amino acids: CASYTTIREYNEQFF. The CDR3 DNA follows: TGTGCCAGCTATACGACTATAAGGGAATACAATGAGCAGTTCTTC.

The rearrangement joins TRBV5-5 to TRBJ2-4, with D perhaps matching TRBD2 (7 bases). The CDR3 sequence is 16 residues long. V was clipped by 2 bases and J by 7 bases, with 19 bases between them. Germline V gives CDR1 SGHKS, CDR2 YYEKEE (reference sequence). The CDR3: CASSFPPGGGGNIQYF. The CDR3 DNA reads TGTGCCAGCAGCTTCCCCCCGGGAGGAGGGGGGAACATTCAGTACTTC.

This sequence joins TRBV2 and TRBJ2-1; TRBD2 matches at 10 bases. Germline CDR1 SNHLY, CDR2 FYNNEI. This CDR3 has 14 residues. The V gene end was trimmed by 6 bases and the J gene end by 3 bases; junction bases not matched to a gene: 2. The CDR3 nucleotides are TGTGCCAGCAGCTGGACTAGCGGCTACAATGAGCAGTTCTTC. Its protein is CASSWTSGYNEQFF. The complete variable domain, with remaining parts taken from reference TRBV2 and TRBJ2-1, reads EPEVTQTPSHQVTQMGQEVILRCVPISNHLYFYWYRQILGQKVEFLVSFYNNEISEKSEIFDDQFSVERPDGSNFTLKIRSTKLEDSAMYFCASSWTSGYNEQFFGPGTRLTVL.

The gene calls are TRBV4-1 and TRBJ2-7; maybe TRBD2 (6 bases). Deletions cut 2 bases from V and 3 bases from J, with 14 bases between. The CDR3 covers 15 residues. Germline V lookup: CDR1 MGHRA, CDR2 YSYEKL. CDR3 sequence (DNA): TGCGCCAGCAGCCAAACTGGCGGGGAGATCTACGAGCAGTACGTC. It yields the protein CASSQTGGEIYEQYV.

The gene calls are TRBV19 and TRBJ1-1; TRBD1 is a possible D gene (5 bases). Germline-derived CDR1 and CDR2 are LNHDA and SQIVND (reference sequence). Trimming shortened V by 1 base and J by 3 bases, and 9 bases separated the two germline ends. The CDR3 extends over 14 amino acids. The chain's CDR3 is CASSIVGGDTEAFF. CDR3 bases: TGTGCCAGTAGTATAGTCGGGGGTGACACTGAAGCTTTCTTT.

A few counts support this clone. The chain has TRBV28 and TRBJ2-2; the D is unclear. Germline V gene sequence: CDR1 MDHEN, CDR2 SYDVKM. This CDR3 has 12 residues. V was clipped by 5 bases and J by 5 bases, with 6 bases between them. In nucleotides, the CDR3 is TGTGCCAGCAGTCCTTTAACCGGGGAGCTGTTTTTT. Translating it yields CASSPLTGELFF. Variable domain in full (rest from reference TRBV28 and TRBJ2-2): DVKVTQSSRYLVKRTGEKVFLECVQDMDHENMFWYRQDPGLGLRLIYFSYDVKMKEKGDIPEGYSVSREKKERFSLILESASTNQTSMYLCASSPLTGELFFGEGSRLTVL.